This TCR beta chain was captured in a study of control samples from healthy donors and cancer patients. This clone was recorded once. This CDR3 is built from 15 residues. CDR1 and CDR2 from the germline V gene are SEHNR and FQNEAQ (reference sequence). The junction had 5 bases not matched to a gene; V was cut back by 5 bases and J by 4 bases. Sequencing was performed with immunoSEQ multiplex PCR; in TCRdb, only in-frame clones are kept and a portion is missing. The sample includes about 83,000 clones, around 92% of them seen just once. This sequence originates from a man aged 30-40 years in good health. The sample consisted of blood. The genes are TRBV7-9 and TRBJ2-3; 11 bases match TRBD2. The CDR3 reads CASSTTSGSPDTQYF. The DNA of the CDR3 is TGTGCCAGCAGCACAACTAGCGGGAGCCCAGATACGCAGTATTTT.